The next 14 T cell receptor beta chains were all read from a single sample in a study of CD8+ T cells in alopecia areata. Investigators isolated RNA and reverse transcribed it into cDNA to act as the sequencing template. Some clones are missing from TCRdb's copy, which holds only in-frame ones; the method was immunoSEQ multiplex PCR. The table includes fewer than 200,000 clones, roughly 62% detected once. Treatment indicated: oral pan-JAK inhibitor, 5-10 mg twice daily. The sample consisted of CD8+ T cells sorted from blood, taken at week 24, from a patient treated with tofacitinib. These receptors all stem from a human donor with alopecia areata.

The chain links TRBV28 to TRBJ2-7; the D is unclear. This CDR3 comprises 13 residues. The V and J ends lost 5 bases and 3 bases respectively, with 11 bases between them. The germline gives CDR1 MDHEN, CDR2 SYDVKM. CDR3 coding DNA: TGTGCCAGCAGTCCTACCCTAGACTACGAGCAGTACTTC. This sequence encodes CASSPTLDYEQYF.

The chain uses TRBV7-9 and TRBJ2-3, with D perhaps matching TRBD2 (6 bases). Germline V gene data show CDR1 as SEHNR and CDR2 as FQNEAQ (reference sequence). The CDR3 consists of 14 residues. V lost 2 bases and J 3 bases, leaving 9 bases between the germline ends. This CDR3 reads CASSLSGLTDTQYF. The CDR3 DNA reads as TGTGCCAGCAGCTTATCGGGACTTACAGATACGCAGTATTTT.

This clone is termed medium-sized. The chain combines TRBV6-6 with TRBJ2-1, with TRBD1 matching over 7 bases. Per the germline V gene, CDR1 is MNHNY and CDR2 is SVGAGI (reference sequence). With 9 bases clipped from V and 6 bases from J, the junction kept 11 bases outside the gene matches. The CDR3 has 14 amino acids. This CDR3 is CASEGQAPLNEQFF. DNA of the CDR3: TGTGCCAGTGAAGGACAGGCCCCCCTCAATGAGCAGTTCTTC.

CDR3 sequence reads: CASSQDGTGGPSEQFF. The CDR3 DNA is TGTGCCAGCAGCCAAGATGGGACGGGGGGGCCGAGTGAGCAGTTCTTC. This sequence joins TRBV4-2 and TRBJ2-1; TRBD2 agrees at 8 bases. V shed 0 bases and J 9 bases; nucleotides not matched to a gene: 10. This CDR3 region has 16 residues. The V gene's germline CDR1 is LGHNA and CDR2 YNFKEQ.

This chain joins TRBV7-6 and TRBJ1-4; D not resolved. Germline V gives CDR1 SGHVS, CDR2 FNYEAQ. The CDR3 totals 14 residues. Trimming pared 8 bases from V and 6 bases from J, leaving 16 bases between. This chain's CDR3 is CASGTRAGDEKLFF. The CDR3 DNA sequence: TGTGCCAGCGGTACGAGGGCAGGAGATGAAAAACTGTTTTTT. Complete variable domain (other parts from reference TRBV7-6 and TRBJ1-4): GAGVSQSPRYKVTKRGQDVALRCDPISGHVSLYWYRQALGQGPEFLTYFNYEAQQDKSGLPNDRFSAERPEGSISTLTIQRTEQRDSAMYRCASGTRAGDEKLFFGSGTQLSVL.

With regard to this clone: Additional DNA sequences in this sample encode the identical CDR3. In DNA, the CDR3 is TGCAGTGCCCCGTTGAACACTGAAGCTTTCTTT. This codes for CSAPLNTEAFF. V gene TRBV20-1 combines with J gene TRBJ1-1; D unclear. This CDR3 has 11 residues. V was pared by 6 bases and J by 0 bases, with 5 bases between. Germline loops: CDR1 DFQATT, CDR2 SNEGSKA (reference sequence).

The gene calls are TRBV9 and TRBJ2-1; D gene uncertain. CDR3 size: 12 residues. The germline V gene encodes CDR1 SGDLS and CDR2 YYNGEE. V dropped 0 bases and J dropped 2 bases, with 0 bases sitting between them. CDR3 protein: CASSVAYNEQFF. In nucleotides, the CDR3 is TGTGCCAGCAGCGTAGCCTACAATGAGCAGTTCTTC.

V is TRBV5-5 and J is TRBJ2-7; perhaps TRBD1 as D (6 bases). Trimming cost V 1 base and J 3 bases, with 17 bases left between them. Germline CDR1 and CDR2: SGHKS and YYEKEE (reference sequence). The CDR3 is made up of 16 amino acids. CDR3 in DNA: TGTGCCAGCAGCTTGTCGGACAGCCATCTGTTCTACGAGCAGTACTTC. This translates into CASSLSDSHLFYEQYF.

This chain uses TRBV4-2 with TRBJ2-7; 13 bases are shared with TRBD2. The germline V gene encodes CDR1 LGHNA and CDR2 YNFKEQ. This CDR3 region has 16 residues. Germline trimming cut 0 bases from V and 1 base from J; bases unmatched to any gene: 0. CDR3 protein: CASSQEGLAGSYEQYF. The CDR3 DNA is TGTGCCAGCAGCCAAGAGGGACTAGCGGGGTCCTACGAGCAGTACTTC.

This sequence joins TRBV6-5 and TRBJ1-2; D perhaps matches TRBD1 (6 bases). This CDR3 contains 13 residues. The germline V and J ends were trimmed by 5 bases and 6 bases, with 13 bases remaining between them. Germline V CDR1 and CDR2: MNHEY, SVGAGI. CDR3 nucleotides: TGTGCCAGCAGTGCCGCAGGGGATAATGGCTACACCTTC. It is translated as CASSAAGDNGYTF.

The genes are TRBV27 and TRBJ1-5, with D hard to call. The CDR3 runs to 13 residues. V lost 3 bases to trimming and J lost 7 bases, with 10 bases between them. Germline V lookup: CDR1 MNHEY, CDR2 SMNVEV (reference sequence). CDR3 in amino acids: CASSLWGGQPQHF. DNA of the CDR3: TGTGCCAGCAGTTTGTGGGGAGGGCAGCCCCAGCATTTT.

The chain carries TRBV11-3 and TRBJ2-2; D is unresolved. V lost 5 bases to trimming and J lost 6 bases, with 7 bases between them. Germline values: CDR1 SGHNT, CDR2 YENEEA. The CDR3 length is 12 residues. The CDR3, as DNA: TGTGCCAGCAGCCCCCTGTCCGGGGAGCTGTTTTTT. Translation: CASSPLSGELFF. The variable domain in full, with the rest retrieved from reference TRBV11-3 and TRBJ2-2, is EAGVVQSPRYKIIEKKQPVAFWCNPISGHNTLYWYLQNLGQGPELLIRYENEEAVDDSQLPKDRFSAERLKGVDSTLKIQPAELGDSAVYLCASSPLSGELFFGEGSRLTVL.

This clone appeared a few times. The rearrangement joins TRBV29-1 to TRBJ2-7; D is perhaps TRBD1 (5 bases). Trimming took 1 base from V and 0 from J, leaving 10 bases between them. The length of the CDR3 is 14 residues. The germline CDR1 and CDR2 sequences are SQVTM and ANQGSEA. The CDR3 DNA reads as TGCAGCGTTGAAGTCCCAGGGTACTCCTACGAGCAGTACTTC. It yields the protein CSVEVPGYSYEQYF.

The chain has TRBV29-1 and TRBJ1-3; no firm D call. The CDR3 has 14 residues. Germline V CDR1 and CDR2: SQVTM, ANQGSEA. Trimming shortened V by 3 bases and J by 0 bases, and 9 bases separated the two germline ends. The CDR3 nucleotides are TGCAGCGTTGATGCAGATTACTCTGGAAACACCATATATTTT. Translation: CSVDADYSGNTIYF. The full variable domain, in which reference TRBV29-1 and TRBJ1-3 provide the parts outside the CDR3, is SAVISQKPSRDICQRGTSLTIQCQVDSQVTMMFWYRQQPGQSLTLIATANQGSEATYESGFVIDKFPISRPNLTFSTLTVSNMSPEDSSIYLCSVDADYSGNTIYFGEGSWLTVV.